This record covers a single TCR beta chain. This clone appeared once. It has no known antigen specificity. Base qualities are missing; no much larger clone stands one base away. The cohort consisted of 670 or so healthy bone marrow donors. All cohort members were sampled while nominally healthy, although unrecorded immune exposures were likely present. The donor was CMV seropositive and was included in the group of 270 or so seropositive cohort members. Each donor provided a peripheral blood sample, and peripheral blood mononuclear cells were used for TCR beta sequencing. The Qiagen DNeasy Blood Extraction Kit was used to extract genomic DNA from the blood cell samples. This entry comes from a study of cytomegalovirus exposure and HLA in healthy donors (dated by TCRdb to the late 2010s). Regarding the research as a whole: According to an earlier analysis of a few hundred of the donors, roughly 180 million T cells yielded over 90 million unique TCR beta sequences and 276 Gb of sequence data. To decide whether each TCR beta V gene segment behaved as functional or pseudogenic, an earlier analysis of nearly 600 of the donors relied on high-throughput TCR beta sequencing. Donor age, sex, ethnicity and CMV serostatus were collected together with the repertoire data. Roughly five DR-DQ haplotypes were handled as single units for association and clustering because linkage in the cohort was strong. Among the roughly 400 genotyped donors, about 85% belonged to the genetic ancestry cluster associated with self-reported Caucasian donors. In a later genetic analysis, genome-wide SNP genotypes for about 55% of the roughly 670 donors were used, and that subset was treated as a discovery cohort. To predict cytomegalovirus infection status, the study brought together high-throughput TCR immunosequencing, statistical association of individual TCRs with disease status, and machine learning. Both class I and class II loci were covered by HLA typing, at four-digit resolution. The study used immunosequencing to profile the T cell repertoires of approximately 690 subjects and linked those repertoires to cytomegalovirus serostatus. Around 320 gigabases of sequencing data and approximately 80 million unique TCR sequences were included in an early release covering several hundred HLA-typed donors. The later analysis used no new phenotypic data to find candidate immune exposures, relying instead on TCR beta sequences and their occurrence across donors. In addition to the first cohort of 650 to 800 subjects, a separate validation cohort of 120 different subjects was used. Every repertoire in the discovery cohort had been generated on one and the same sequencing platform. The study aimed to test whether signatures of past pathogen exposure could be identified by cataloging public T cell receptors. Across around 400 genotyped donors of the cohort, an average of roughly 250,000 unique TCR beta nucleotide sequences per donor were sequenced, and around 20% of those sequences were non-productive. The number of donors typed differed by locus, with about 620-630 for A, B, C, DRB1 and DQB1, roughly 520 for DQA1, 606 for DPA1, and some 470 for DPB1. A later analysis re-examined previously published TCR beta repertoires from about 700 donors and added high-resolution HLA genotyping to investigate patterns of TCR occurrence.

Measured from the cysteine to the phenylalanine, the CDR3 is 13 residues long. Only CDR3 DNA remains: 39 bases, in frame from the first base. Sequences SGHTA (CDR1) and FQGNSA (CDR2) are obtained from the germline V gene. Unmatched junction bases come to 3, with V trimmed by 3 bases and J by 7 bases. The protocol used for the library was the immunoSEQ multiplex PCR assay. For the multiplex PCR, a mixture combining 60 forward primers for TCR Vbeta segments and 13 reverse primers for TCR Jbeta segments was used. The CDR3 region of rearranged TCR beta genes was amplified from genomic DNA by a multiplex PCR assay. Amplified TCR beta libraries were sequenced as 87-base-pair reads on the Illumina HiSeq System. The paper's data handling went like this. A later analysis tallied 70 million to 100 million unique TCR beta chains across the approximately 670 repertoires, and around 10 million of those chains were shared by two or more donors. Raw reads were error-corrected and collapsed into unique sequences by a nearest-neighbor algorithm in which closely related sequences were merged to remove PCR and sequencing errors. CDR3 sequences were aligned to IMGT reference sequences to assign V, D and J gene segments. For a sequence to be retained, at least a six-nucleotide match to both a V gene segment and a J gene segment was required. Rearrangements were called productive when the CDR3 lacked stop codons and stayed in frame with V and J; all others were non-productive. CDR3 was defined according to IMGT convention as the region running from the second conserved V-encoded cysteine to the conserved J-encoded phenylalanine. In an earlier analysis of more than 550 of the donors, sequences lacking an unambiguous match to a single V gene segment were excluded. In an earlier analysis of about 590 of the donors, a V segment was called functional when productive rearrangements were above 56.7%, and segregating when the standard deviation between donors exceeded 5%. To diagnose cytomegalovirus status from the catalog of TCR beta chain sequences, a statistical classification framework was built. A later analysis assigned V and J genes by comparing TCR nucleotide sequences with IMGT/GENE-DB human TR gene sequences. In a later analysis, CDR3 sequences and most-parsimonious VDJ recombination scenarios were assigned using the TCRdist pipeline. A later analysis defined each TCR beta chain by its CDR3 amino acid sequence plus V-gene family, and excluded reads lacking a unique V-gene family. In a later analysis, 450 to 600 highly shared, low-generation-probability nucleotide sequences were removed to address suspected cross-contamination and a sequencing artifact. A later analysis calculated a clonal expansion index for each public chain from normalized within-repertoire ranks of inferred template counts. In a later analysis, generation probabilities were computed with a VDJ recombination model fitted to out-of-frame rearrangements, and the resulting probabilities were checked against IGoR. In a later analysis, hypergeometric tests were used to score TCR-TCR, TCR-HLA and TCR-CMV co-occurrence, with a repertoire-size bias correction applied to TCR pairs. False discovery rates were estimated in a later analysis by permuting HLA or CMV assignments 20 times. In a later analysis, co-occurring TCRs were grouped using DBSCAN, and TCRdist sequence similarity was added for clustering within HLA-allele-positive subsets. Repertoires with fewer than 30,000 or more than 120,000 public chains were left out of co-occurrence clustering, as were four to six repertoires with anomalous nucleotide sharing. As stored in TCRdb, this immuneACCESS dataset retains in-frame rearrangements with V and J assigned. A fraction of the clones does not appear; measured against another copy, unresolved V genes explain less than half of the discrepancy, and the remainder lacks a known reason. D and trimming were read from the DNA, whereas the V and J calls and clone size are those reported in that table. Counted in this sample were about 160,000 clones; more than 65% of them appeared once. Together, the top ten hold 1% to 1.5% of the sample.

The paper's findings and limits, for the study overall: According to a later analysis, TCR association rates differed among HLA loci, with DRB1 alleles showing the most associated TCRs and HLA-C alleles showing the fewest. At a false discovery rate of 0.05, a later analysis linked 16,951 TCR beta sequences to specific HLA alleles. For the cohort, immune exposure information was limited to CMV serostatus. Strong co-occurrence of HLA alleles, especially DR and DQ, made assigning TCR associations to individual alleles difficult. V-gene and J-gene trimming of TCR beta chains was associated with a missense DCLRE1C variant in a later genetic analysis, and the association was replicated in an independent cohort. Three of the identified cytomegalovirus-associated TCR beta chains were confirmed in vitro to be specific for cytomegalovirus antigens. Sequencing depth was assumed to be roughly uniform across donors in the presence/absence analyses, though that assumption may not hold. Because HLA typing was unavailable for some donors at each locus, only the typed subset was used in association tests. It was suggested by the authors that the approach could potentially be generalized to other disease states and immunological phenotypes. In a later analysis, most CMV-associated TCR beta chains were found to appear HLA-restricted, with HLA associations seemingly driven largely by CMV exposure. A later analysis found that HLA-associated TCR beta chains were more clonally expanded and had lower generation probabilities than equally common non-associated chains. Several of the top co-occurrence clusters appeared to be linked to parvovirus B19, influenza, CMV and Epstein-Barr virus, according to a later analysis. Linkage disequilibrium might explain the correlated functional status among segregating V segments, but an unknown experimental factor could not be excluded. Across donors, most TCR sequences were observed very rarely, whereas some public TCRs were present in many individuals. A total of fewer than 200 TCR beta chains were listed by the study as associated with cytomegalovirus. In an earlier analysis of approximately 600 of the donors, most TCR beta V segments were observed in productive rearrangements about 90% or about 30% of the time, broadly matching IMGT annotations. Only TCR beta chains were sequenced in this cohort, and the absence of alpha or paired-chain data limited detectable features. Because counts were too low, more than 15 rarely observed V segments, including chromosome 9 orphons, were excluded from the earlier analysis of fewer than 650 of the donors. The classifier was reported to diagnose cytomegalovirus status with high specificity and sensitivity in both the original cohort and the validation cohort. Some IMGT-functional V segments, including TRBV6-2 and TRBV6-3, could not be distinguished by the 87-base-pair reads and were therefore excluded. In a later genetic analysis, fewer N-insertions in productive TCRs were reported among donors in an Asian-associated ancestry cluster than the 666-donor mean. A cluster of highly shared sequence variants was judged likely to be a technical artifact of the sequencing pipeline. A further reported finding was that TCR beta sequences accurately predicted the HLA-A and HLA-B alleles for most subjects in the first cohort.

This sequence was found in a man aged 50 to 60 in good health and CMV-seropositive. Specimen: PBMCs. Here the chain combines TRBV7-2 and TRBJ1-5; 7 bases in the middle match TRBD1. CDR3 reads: CASSLDRWQPQHF. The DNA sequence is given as TGTGCCAGCAGCTTGGACAGGTGGCAGCCCCAGCATTTT.